This passage covers 17 T cell receptor beta chains from one sample sequenced in a study of CD8 T cells in ankylosing spondylitis. TCRdb reanalysed the 5' RACE reads using MiXCR and keeps one entry per CDR3 protein. The sample records 350,000 to 450,000 distinct CDR3 sequences, 20% to 25% being singletons. The sample consisted of blood, either unsorted or a sorted T cell fraction (not recorded which). The source is a male donor with ankylosing spondylitis or in good health (not recorded which).

This clonotype was recorded a few times. The gene calls are TRBV28 and TRBJ2-7; D might be TRBD1 (6 bases). The CDR3 is made up of 16 amino acids. Trimming removed 5 bases from V and 0 bases from J, with 17 bases in between. The germline CDR1 and CDR2 sequences are MDHEN and SYDVKM. CDR3 protein: CASSGGTVLSSYEQYF. DNA for the CDR3: TGTGCCAGCAGTGGGGGCACAGTACTTTCCTCCTACGAGCAGTACTTC.

This clonotype was counted only a few times. V is TRBV20-1 and J is TRBJ2-7; TRBD2 aligns across 7 bases. The CDR3 has 13 amino acids. V lost 3 bases, J lost 2 bases, and 4 bases stayed unmatched. Germline V gene sequence: CDR1 DFQATT, CDR2 SNEGSKA (reference sequence). CDR3 nucleotides: TGCAGTGCTAGTTGGGGGAGGGCCTACGAGCAGTACTTC. Translated, it gives CSASWGRAYEQYF.

This clonotype showed up just a few times. The chain links TRBV28 to TRBJ2-1, with 10 bases identical to TRBD2. The ends lost 6 bases at V and 8 bases at J; junction bases unmatched: 10. Germline V CDR1 and CDR2: MDHEN, SYDVKM. This CDR3 is built from 15 residues. The CDR3 region is CASSHERGGLDEQFF. In DNA, the CDR3 is TGTGCCAGCAGCCACGAGCGGGGGGGCCTTGATGAGCAGTTCTTC. The whole variable domain, remainder taken from reference TRBV28 and TRBJ2-1, is DVKVTQSSRYLVKRTGEKVFLECVQDMDHENMFWYRQDPGLGLRLIYFSYDVKMKEKGDIPEGYSVSREKKERFSLILESASTNQTSMYLCASSHERGGLDEQFFGPGTRLTVL.

This clonotype showed up just a few times. The chain has TRBV10-1 and TRBJ2-3, with 9 bases lining up with TRBD2. Germline values: CDR1 WNHNN, CDR2 SYGVQD (reference sequence). CDR3 length: 19 amino acids. The trim removed 0 bases at V and 2 bases at J, leaving 12 bases unmatched. CDR3 in amino acids: CASSESFSGGEKPTDTQYF. As DNA, the CDR3 is TGCGCCAGCAGTGAGTCGTTTAGCGGGGGAGAAAAGCCCACAGATACGCAGTATTTT.

The V and J genes are TRBV7-9 and TRBJ2-7, with TRBD1 identical over 7 bases. Unmatched junction bases numbered 6, after V lost 5 bases and J lost 2 bases. There are 14 residues in the CDR3. The germline CDR1 and CDR2 sequences are SEHNR and FQNEAQ (reference sequence). CDR3 residues: CASSQRDSPYEQYF. The CDR3 DNA reads TGTGCCAGCAGCCAACGGGACAGCCCCTACGAGCAGTACTTC.

The rearrangement joins TRBV21-1 to TRBJ2-7. TRBV21-1 corresponds to a pseudogene. The CDR3 runs to 12 residues. For the CDR3, the DNA is TGTGCCAGCAGCGTCCGCATTTACGAGCAGTACTTC. It codes for CASSVRIYEQYF.

The V gene is TRBV12-3 or TRBV12-4, the J gene TRBJ1-1; 7 bases are a match to TRBD1. The J segment lost 4 bases and the V segment lost 5 bases, leaving 10 bases of the junction unmatched. This CDR3 has 15 amino acids. The CDR3 here is CASSPPTGRPTEAFF. The CDR3 DNA is TGTGCCAGCAGTCCTCCGACAGGGAGGCCCACTGAAGCTTTCTTT.

This clonotype appeared a few times. The CDR3 protein is CATALVGDTQYF. CDR3 nucleotides: TGTGCCACGGCCCTCGTCGGGGATACGCAGTATTTT. This chain links TRBV12-3 or TRBV12-4 with TRBJ2-3; D call uncertain. The CDR3 runs to 12 residues. The V gene lost 10 bases and the J gene lost 6 bases, with 14 bases spanning the gap.

The rearrangement joins TRBV29-1 to TRBJ2-7; 7 nucleotides match TRBD1. Germline CDR1 is SQVTM and CDR2 is ANQGSEA. V shed 6 bases and J 6 bases; nucleotides not matched to a gene: 2. The CDR3 covers 10 residues. CDR3 bases: TGCAGCGTGGCAGGGGGCGAGCAGTACTTC. It translates to CSVAGGEQYF.

This clonotype occurred a few times. The chain joins TRBV9 to TRBJ2-7, with D perhaps given as TRBD1 or TRBD2 (6 bases each). Germline-derived CDR1 and CDR2 are SGDLS and YYNGEE. The CDR3 is 16 amino acids. Deletions cut 4 bases from V and 0 bases from J, with 17 bases between. CDR3 residues: CASSPKGGYSSYEQYF. CDR3 sequence (DNA): TGTGCCAGCAGCCCAAAGGGGGGTTACAGCTCCTACGAGCAGTACTTC.

The chain combines TRBV11-2 with TRBJ2-5; D is possibly TRBD2 (5 bases). Germline values: CDR1 SGHAT, CDR2 FQNNGV. The ends were cut back, 5 bases at V and 4 bases at J, with 23 bases in the middle. CDR3 length equals 17 residues. The CDR3 sequence is CASSDRPTPGFRETQYF. The CDR3 DNA sequence: TGTGCCAGCAGCGATAGGCCAACCCCGGGGTTCAGAGAGACCCAGTACTTC. Full variable domain (remainder filled in from reference TRBV11-2 and TRBJ2-5): EAGVAQSPRYKIIEKRQSVAFWCNPISGHATLYWYQQILGQGPKLLIQFQNNGVVDDSQLPKDRFSAERLKGVDSTLKIQPAKLEDSAVYLCASSDRPTPGFRETQYFGPGTRLLVL.

The chain uses TRBV2 and TRBJ2-3; 9 bases fit TRBD1. V lost 7 bases and J lost 1; bases outside the gene matches: 6. The CDR3 spans 15 residues. CDR1 SNHLY and CDR2 FYNNEI come from the germline V gene. The CDR3 nucleotides read TGTGCCAGCACGAGACAGGGGGGCGGCACAGATACGCAGTATTTT. It encodes CASTRQGGGTDTQYF.

This clonotype has just a few counts. The chain carries TRBV19 and TRBJ2-1; perhaps TRBD1 as D (6 bases). The germline V gene has CDR1 LNHDA and CDR2 SQIVND (reference sequence). The ends were cut back, 1 base at V and 7 bases at J, with 11 bases in the middle. CDR3 length: 14 amino acids. In nucleotides, the CDR3 is TGTGCCAGTAGTATAGGGGCAGGGGAGAATGAGCAGTTCTTC. It codes for CASSIGAGENEQFF.

This clonotype has just a few counts. The gene calls are TRBV10-3 and TRBJ2-7; 9 nucleotides align to TRBD1. This CDR3 region has 15 residues. Germline CDR1 reads ENHRY; CDR2 reads SYGVKD. V lost 8 bases to trimming and J lost 3 bases; unmatched junction nucleotides: 11. The CDR3 protein is CAIGDREAVGYEQYF. The CDR3 nucleotides are TGTGCCATCGGGGACAGGGAGGCGGTAGGCTACGAGCAGTACTTC.

This clonotype appeared many times. This chain uses TRBV29-1 with TRBJ2-2, with 7 bases aligning to TRBD1. The CDR3 has 14 amino acids. Unmatched junction bases numbered 8, after V lost 6 bases and J lost 4 bases. Per germline, CDR1 SQVTM and CDR2 ANQGSEA. CDR3 coding DNA: TGCAGCGTGGGGTCGGGACAGTTCACCGGGGAGCTGTTTTTT. Amino acid sequence: CSVGSGQFTGELFF.

This clonotype was seen once. This sequence joins TRBV19 and TRBJ2-2; TRBD1 might be the D (6 bases). Looked up from germline, CDR1 is LNHDA and CDR2 is SQIVND (reference sequence). This CDR3 comprises 13 residues. Trimming removed 3 bases at V and 4 bases at J, with 6 bases between. The CDR3 coding sequence is TGTGCCAGTAGTATCAGGGGCACCGGGGAGCTGTTTTTT. Residues: CASSIRGTGELFF.

This clonotype turned up a few times. A much larger clone is a single base away; this may be a read error. The chain couples TRBV12-3 or TRBV12-4 to TRBJ2-3; no clear D gene. The CDR3 covers 11 residues. The ends were cut back, 4 bases at V and 3 bases at J, with 2 bases in the middle. The CDR3: CASSWTDTQYF. CDR3 in DNA: TGTGCCAGCAGTTGGACAGATACGCAGTATTTT.